The entry below describes one T cell receptor beta chain. This entry belongs to a study of blood T cell repertoires in COVID-19. For the study at large: In each case, the material was cDNA or gDNA derived from T cells, B-cell-depleted T cells, or PBMCs.

Original processing methods: It was from reference gene primer amplification that nucleated cell counts were estimated. Only in-frame clones appear in the TCRdb table, and some are missing; sequencing was by immunoSEQ multiplex PCR. The V and J calls and the clone size are those of that table, but D and trimming were determined from the DNA. The table lists 55,000 to 80,000 clones, nearly 90% of them singletons. The CDR3 has 15 residues. The germline V and J ends were trimmed by 6 bases and 5 bases, with 17 bases remaining between them. CDR1 and CDR2 from the germline V gene are MNHEY and SVGAGI. The receptor was isolated from a man over 45 with acute or convalescent COVID-19. V is TRBV6-5 and J is TRBJ1-5; TRBD1 is a possible D gene (6 bases). Sequencing input: peripheral blood. CDR3 protein: CASSVLRDTDQPQHF. In DNA, the CDR3 is TGTGCCAGCAGCGTACTACGGGACACCGATCAGCCCCAGCATTTT.